The 26 T cell receptor beta chains presented below share a single source sample, sequenced in a study of shared clonotypes between healthy human individuals. Assay: immunoSEQ multiplex PCR; the TCRdb copy retains only in-frame clones and omits some. The repertoire includes about 470,000 clones, 70% to 80% of them detected once, and over 10% sits in the top ten. The specimen was PBMCs. The receptors were gathered from a woman aged 40 to 50 in good health. Some clones in this sample may be carry-over from other donors' samples.

This clone was detected a few times. The chain uses TRBV7-2 and TRBJ2-4; 9 positions match TRBD1. The CDR3 consists of 17 residues. The V gene's germline CDR1 is SGHTA and CDR2 FQGNSA. The ends lost 0 bases at V and 7 bases at J; junction bases unmatched: 10. CDR3 region: CASSLASPGQGENIQYF. Here the CDR3 DNA reads TGTGCCAGCAGCTTAGCTTCCCCGGGACAGGGAGAGAACATTCAGTACTTC.

The sample holds one count of this clone. This chain joins TRBV7-2 and TRBJ1-5; D gene ambiguous. This CDR3 has 14 amino acids. Between the trimmed V and J ends, which lost 2 bases and 1 base, there was a span of 6 bases. Germline V gene sequence: CDR1 SGHTA, CDR2 FQGNSA. The CDR3 sequence is CASSLIQSNQPQHF. Here the CDR3 DNA reads TGTGCCAGCAGCTTAATACAGAGCAATCAGCCCCAGCATTTT.

The rearrangement uses TRBV30 and TRBJ1-2; D is uncertain. Trimming stripped 4 bases from V and 4 bases from J, with 16 bases between. The germline V gene encodes CDR1 GTSNPN and CDR2 SVGIG (reference sequence). The CDR3 loop spans 14 amino acids. This chain's CDR3 is CAWNKQRLFYGYTF. In nucleotides, the CDR3 is TGTGCCTGGAACAAACAGAGACTTTTCTATGGCTACACCTTC.

V usage is TRBV28 and J usage is TRBJ2-7, with 12 bases matching TRBD2. This CDR3 region has 16 residues. Germline CDR1 and CDR2: MDHEN and SYDVKM. V dropped 7 bases and J dropped 4; count of bases not matched to a gene: 11. The CDR3 region is CASIPPGLAGTYEQYF. The DNA of the CDR3 is TGTGCCAGCATCCCACCCGGACTAGCGGGAACTTACGAGCAGTACTTC.

The V gene is TRBV12-5, the J gene TRBJ2-1; TRBD2 aligns across 8 bases. Germline V lookup: CDR1 LGHNT, CDR2 FRNRAP. CDR3 length: 14 amino acids. Trimming took 7 bases from V and 4 from J; bases not matched to a gene: 6. The CDR3 DNA follows: TGTGCTAGTGCCGAGACTAGCGTGTACAATGAGCAGTTCTTC. It encodes CASAETSVYNEQFF.

The gene calls are TRBV28 and TRBJ1-4; D call uncertain. Germline CDR1 MDHEN, CDR2 SYDVKM. Trimming cost V 3 bases and J 0 bases, with 11 bases left between them. The CDR3 covers 16 residues. CDR3 amino acids: CASSFADGATNEKLFF. The CDR3 coding sequence is TGTGCCAGCAGTTTTGCCGACGGCGCAACTAATGAAAAACTGTTTTTT. Using reference TRBV28 and TRBJ1-4 for the parts outside the CDR3, the full variable domain is DVKVTQSSRYLVKRTGEKVFLECVQDMDHENMFWYRQDPGLGLRLIYFSYDVKMKEKGDIPEGYSVSREKKERFSLILESASTNQTSMYLCASSFADGATNEKLFFGSGTQLSVL.

V gene TRBV7-9 combines with J gene TRBJ1-5; D is unclear. The CDR3 loop spans 17 amino acids. The germline gives CDR1 SEHNR, CDR2 FQNEAQ (reference sequence). V was clipped by 5 bases and J by 0 bases, with 17 bases between them. CDR3 nucleotides: TGTGCCAGCAGCCTCCACCCCTCCGGGTATAGCAATCAGCCCCAGCATTTT. Protein product: CASSLHPSGYSNQPQHF.

The chain combines TRBV11-3 with TRBJ2-3, with D hard to call. V was pared by 5 bases and J by 0 bases, with 18 bases between. The CDR3 has 17 residues. Germline CDR1 and CDR2: SGHNT and YENEEA. The CDR3, as DNA: TGTGCCAGCAGCGATTTAGTCGGTGCTACTAGCACAGATACGCAGTATTTT. Protein: CASSDLVGATSTDTQYF.

V gene TRBV4-2 combines with J gene TRBJ2-3, with 10 bases aligning to TRBD2. Germline CDR1 LGHNA, CDR2 YNFKEQ. This CDR3 has 16 amino acids. The V and J ends lost 3 bases and 3 bases, in that order; junction bases with no gene match: 6. The CDR3 DNA reads as TGTGCCAGCAGCCAGGGAAGCGGGAGGGGGACAGATACGCAGTATTTT. Translation gives CASSQGSGRGTDTQYF.

V is TRBV29-1 and J is TRBJ2-1; 7 positions match TRBD2. The CDR3 spans 14 residues. Germline CDR1 is SQVTM and CDR2 is ANQGSEA. The trim removed 5 bases at V and 3 bases at J, leaving 7 bases unmatched. The CDR3 loop reads CSVSGLADYNEQFF. CDR3 DNA sequence: TGCAGCGTTTCGGGTCTAGCGGACTACAATGAGCAGTTCTTC.

The rearrangement joins TRBV27 to TRBJ1-1; a weak D match, TRBD1 (5 bases). V was clipped by 2 bases and J by 3 bases, with 19 bases between them. Germline V lookup: CDR1 MNHEY, CDR2 SMNVEV (reference sequence). This CDR3 comprises 17 residues. The CDR3 DNA reads as TGTGCCAGCAGTTTAGGGGGTGTCAGGGAGGGAGACACTGAAGCTTTCTTT. It yields the protein CASSLGGVREGDTEAFF.

This chain connects TRBV6-5 to TRBJ2-1, with 12 bases fitting TRBD2. CDR3 length equals 15 residues. Germline CDR1 is MNHEY and CDR2 is SVGAGI. V was clipped by 6 bases and J by 4 bases; unmatched bases: 4. The CDR3 reads CASRLAGGGYNEQFF. The CDR3 DNA reads as TGTGCCAGCAGACTAGCGGGAGGTGGATACAATGAGCAGTTCTTC.

The chain combines TRBV28 with TRBJ1-2; D is undetermined. Trimming removed 5 bases from V and 4 bases from J, with 17 bases in between. Looked up from germline, CDR1 is MDHEN and CDR2 is SYDVKM. This CDR3 has 15 residues. The CDR3 DNA reads as TGTGCCAGCAGTCCCCCTAGGAGGATCGGCTATGGCTACACCTTC. Protein: CASSPPRRIGYGYTF.

This chain uses TRBV5-4 with TRBJ1-5; D remains ambiguous. The CDR3 sequence is 13 residues long. The germline gives CDR1 SGHNT, CDR2 YYREEE (reference sequence). Trimming stripped 0 bases from V and 5 bases from J, with 6 bases between. DNA of the CDR3: TGTGCCAGCAGCTTGGGTCTCTATCAGCCCCAGCATTTT. Its protein is CASSLGLYQPQHF.

The chain couples TRBV28 to TRBJ1-1, with D unresolved. Germline V lookup: CDR1 MDHEN, CDR2 SYDVKM. V lost 3 bases, J lost 0 bases, and 5 bases lay in between. The CDR3 spans 13 residues. CDR3 sequence (DNA): TGTGCCAGCAGTTTTCCCGTGAACACTGAAGCTTTCTTT. It specifies CASSFPVNTEAFF. Full variable domain (missing parts from reference TRBV28 and TRBJ1-1): DVKVTQSSRYLVKRTGEKVFLECVQDMDHENMFWYRQDPGLGLRLIYFSYDVKMKEKGDIPEGYSVSREKKERFSLILESASTNQTSMYLCASSFPVNTEAFFGQGTRLTVV.

This chain uses TRBV9 with TRBJ2-1, with 9 bases matching TRBD2. CDR1 SGDLS and CDR2 YYNGEE come from the germline V gene. After removal of 0 bases from V and 10 bases from J, the junction contained 8 bases not matched to a gene. The CDR3 has 15 residues. CDR3 loop: CASSVGLLAGREQFF. The CDR3 DNA reads TGTGCCAGCAGCGTAGGTCTGCTAGCGGGAAGGGAGCAGTTCTTC. The variable domain in full, with the rest retrieved from reference TRBV9 and TRBJ2-1, is DSGVTQTPKHLITATGQRVTLRCSPRSGDLSVYWYQQSLDQGLQFLIQYYNGEERAKGNILERFSAQQFPDLHSELNLSSLELGDSALYFCASSVGLLAGREQFFGPGTRLTVL.

V gene TRBV18 combines with J gene TRBJ2-1; tentatively, D is TRBD1 or TRBD2 (7 bases each). V was cut by 4 bases and J by 0 bases, with 19 bases left in between. CDR1 and CDR2 (germline): KGHSH, LQKENI. This CDR3 has 18 residues. The CDR3, as DNA: TGTGCCAGCTCACTCCCTGGGGGGGGACAGAGCTCCTACAATGAGCAGTTCTTC. Translating gives CASSLPGGGQSSYNEQFF.

V usage is TRBV5-1 and J usage is TRBJ2-2; 8 positions agree with TRBD1. Germline CDR1 and CDR2: SGHRS and YFSETQ. The trim removed 4 bases at V and 0 bases at J, leaving 2 bases unmatched. The CDR3 length is 15 residues. CDR3 protein: CASSAGQANTGELFF. CDR3 sequence (DNA): TGCGCCAGCAGCGCGGGACAGGCGAACACCGGGGAGCTGTTTTTT.

This clone appeared a single time. V is TRBV4-2 and J is TRBJ1-2, with 8 bases fitting TRBD1. The CDR3 has 15 residues. V shed 0 bases, J shed 8 bases, and the junction held 8 bases outside the gene matches. CDR1 LGHNA and CDR2 YNFKEQ come from the germline V gene. The CDR3 DNA sequence: TGTGCCAGCAGCCAAGATTACGGGACAGGATACGGCTACACCTTC. Protein sequence: CASSQDYGTGYGYTF.

The chain has TRBV28 and TRBJ2-7, with TRBD1 matching 7 bases. Germline V gene lookup returns CDR1 MDHEN and CDR2 SYDVKM. This CDR3 region has 15 residues. Trimming removed 3 bases from V and 2 bases from J; junction bases left unmatched: 7. In DNA, the CDR3 is TGTGCCAGCAGTTTGCCCTACAGGGGCCCCTACGAGCAGTACTTC. Translation gives CASSLPYRGPYEQYF.

V gene TRBV28 combines with J gene TRBJ1-3; the D gene is possibly TRBD1 (6 bases). This CDR3 comprises 14 residues. The germline CDR1 and CDR2 sequences are MDHEN and SYDVKM. V was clipped by 5 bases and J by 0 bases, with 8 bases between them. In DNA, the CDR3 is TGTGCCAGCAGTGAGGGGGGCTCTGGAAACACCATATATTTT. Its translation: CASSEGGSGNTIYF.

The chain couples TRBV2 to TRBJ1-4; D not resolved. Trimming cost V 8 bases and J 0 bases, with 16 bases left between them. This CDR3 is built from 16 residues. The germline CDR1 and CDR2 sequences are SNHLY and FYNNEI. Written as DNA, the CDR3 is TGTGCCAGCGTTGGCGGACCGCATGCAACTAATGAAAAACTGTTTTTT. Residues: CASVGGPHATNEKLFF.

This clone has at least ten counts. The V and J genes are TRBV5-1 and TRBJ2-1, with TRBD2 identical over 7 bases. Germline V lookup: CDR1 SGHRS, CDR2 YFSETQ. The J segment lost 9 bases and the V segment lost 4 bases, leaving 7 bases of the junction unmatched. The CDR3 extends over 13 amino acids. CDR3 bases: TGCGCCAGCAGCCCGACTAGCCCCTTTGAGCAGTTCTTC. Translating gives CASSPTSPFEQFF. The variable domain in full, completed from reference TRBV5-1 and TRBJ2-1, reads KAGVTQTPRYLIKTRGQQVTLSCSPISGHRSVSWYQQTPGQGLQFLFEYFSETQRNKGNFPGRFSGRQFSNSRSEMNVSTLELGDSALYLCASSPTSPFEQFFGPGTRLTVL.

The chain is built from TRBV29-1 and TRBJ2-5; 8 nucleotides agree with TRBD2. The germline gives CDR1 SQVTM, CDR2 ANQGSEA. CDR3 length: 14 amino acids. Unmatched junction bases numbered 10, after V lost 5 bases and J lost 5 bases. The CDR3 region is CSVPRAGVRETQYF. As DNA, the CDR3 is TGCAGCGTTCCTCGAGCGGGAGTGAGGGAGACCCAGTACTTC.

The V call is TRBV6-6, the J call TRBJ2-3; tentatively, D is TRBD2 (5 bases). This CDR3 spans 14 amino acids. Germline loops: CDR1 MNHNY, CDR2 SVGAGI (reference sequence). V was cut by 5 bases and J by 2 bases, with 11 bases left in between. CDR3 DNA: TGTGCCAGCAGTCAGGACTCGAACACAGATACGCAGTATTTT. Its protein product is CASSQDSNTDTQYF.

The rearrangement joins TRBV7-9 to TRBJ2-1; TRBD2 matches at 10 bases. The CDR3 extends over 16 amino acids. The trim removed 5 bases at V and 7 bases at J, leaving 11 bases unmatched. CDR1 and CDR2 (germline): SEHNR, FQNEAQ (reference sequence). Here the CDR3 DNA reads TGTGCCAGCAGCGTCGCGGGACTAGCGACGTGGAATGAGCAGTTCTTC. Amino acids: CASSVAGLATWNEQFF. Full variable domain (remainder filled in from reference TRBV7-9 and TRBJ2-1): DTGVSQNPRHKITKRGQNVTFRCDPISEHNRLYWYRQTLGQGPEFLTYFQNEAQLEKSRLLSDRFSAERPKGSFSTLEIQRTEQGDSAMYLCASSVAGLATWNEQFFGPGTRLTVL.